This is a list of T cell receptor beta chains from one sample in a study of PD-1 blockade in classical Hodgkin lymphoma. Assay: immunoSEQ multiplex PCR; the TCRdb copy retains only in-frame clones and omits some. The sample yields 35,000 or so clones, roughly three quarters seen once. Source: peripheral blood mononuclear cells (PBMCs), taken before the second cycle of nivolumab. The receptors were sampled from a human donor with classical Hodgkin lymphoma. The CDR3 runs from the conserved cysteine through the conserved F or W. The D gene is left open where the match is weak. Rows may omit the clone size; those that give it use once, few, many or a size class.

TRBJ2-2 | TRBV28 | few | TRBD2 | TGTGCCAGCACTAGCGGGAGGCGCACCGGGGAGCTGTTTTTT | CASTSGRRTGELFF
TRBJ1-2 | TRBV11-3 | . | . | TGTGCCAGCAGCTGGGCCAGCTATGGCTACACCTTC | CASSWASYGYTF
TRBJ2-1 | TRBV5-1 | . | TRBD1 | TGCGCCAGCAGCCGTGGACAGGGGAACTCCTACAATGAGCAGTTCTTC | CASSRGQGNSYNEQFF
TRBJ1-1 | TRBV6-5 | . | . | TGTGCCAGCAGTTACTCGAAGGGAAGAACTGAAGCTTTCTTT | CASSYSKGRTEAFF
TRBJ1-6 | TRBV27 | . | . | TGTGCCAGCATGTTAAGGAGCTCCTATAATTCACCCCTCCACTTT | CASMLRSSYNSPLHF
TRBJ2-2 | TRBV6-5 | . | TRBD1 | TGTGCCAGCAGGAGGACAGGGAGGACGGGGGAGCTGTTTTTT | CASRRTGRTGELFF
TRBJ1-3 | TRBV6-1 | . | . | TGTGCCAGCAGGTGGACGGCGGGAAACACCATATATTTT | CASRWTAGNTIYF
TRBJ1-2 | TRBV4-1 | . | . | TGCGCCAGCAGCCGGATGAACTATGGCTACACCTTC | CASSRMNYGYTF
TRBJ1-1 | TRBV4-3 | . | . | TGCGCCAGCAGCCAAAAACTGGGGTCCACTGAAGCTTTCTTT | CASSQKLGSTEAFF
TRBJ1-1 | TRBV18 | . | TRBD1 | TGTGCCAGCTCAACAGGGGAGAACACTGAAGCTTTCTTT | CASSTGENTEAFF
TRBJ1-2 | TRBV21-1 | . | . | TGTGCCAGCAGCAAGGAGGGGGCAGTCGACTATGGCTACACCTTC | CASSKEGAVDYGYTF
TRBJ2-3 | TRBV5-8 | . | . | TGTGCCAGCAGCTTGATGGGCGTCGGCACAGATACGCAGTATTTT | CASSLMGVGTDTQYF
TRBJ2-3 | TRBV6-1 | . | TRBD2 | TGTGCCAGCAGTGAAGGACTAGCGAGTAGCACAGATACGCAGTATTTT | CASSEGLASSTDTQYF
TRBJ2-1 | TRBV7-2 | . | . | TGTGCCAGCAGCTTATCCGGTGCGAGACACAATGAGCAGTTCTTC | CASSLSGARHNEQFF
TRBJ2-1 | TRBV28 | . | . | TGTGCCAGCAGTTTAGAGACTTACGATCAGGAGCAGTTCTTC | CASSLETYDQEQFF
TRBJ1-1 | TRBV28 | . | . | TGTGCCAGCAGTTTATCTTCAGGGTTCACTGAAGCTTTCTTT | CASSLSSGFTEAFF
TRBJ2-7 | TRBV30 | . | TRBD2 | TGTGCCTGGAGTGTGGGATGGACTAGCGAAAAACGATCCTCCTACGAGCAGTACTTC | CAWSVGWTSEKRSSYEQYF
TRBJ2-2 | TRBV10-3 | . | . | TGTGCCATCAGTCCAGCGAACACCGGGGAGCTGTTTTTT | CAISPANTGELFF
TRBJ1-2 | TRBV29-1 | . | . | TGCAGCGTTCGAATCGGGGGTTCCATCTCTAACTATGGCTACACCTTC | CSVRIGGSISNYGYTF
TRBJ2-7 | TRBV7-8 | few | . | TGTGCCAGCAGCTTAGCGCTGGGGCTTGCCTACGAGCAGTACTTC | CASSLALGLAYEQYF
TRBJ2-5 | TRBV7-8 | . | TRBD2 | TGTGCCAGCAGCTTAATTGGGGGGGGGATTGGAGAGACCCAGTACTTC | CASSLIGGGIGETQYF
TRBJ2-1 | TRBV12-5 | . | . | TGTGCTAGTGGGTCTCGGAATGAGCAGTTCTTC | CASGSRNEQFF
TRBJ2-7 | TRBV5-5 | . | TRBD1 | TGTGCCAGCAGCAGGGGGACAGTGGGCTACGAGCAGTACTTC | CASSRGTVGYEQYF
TRBJ1-5 | TRBV4-3 | . | TRBD1 | TGCGCCAGCAGCCAAACAGGGGATCGCAATCAGCCCCAGCATTTT | CASSQTGDRNQPQHF
TRBJ2-7 | TRBV11-2 | . | . | TGTGCCAGCAGCTCCCAACAGGGACCCTACGAGCAGTACTTC | CASSSQQGPYEQYF
TRBJ2-3 | TRBV6-5 | . | TRBD1 | TGTGCCAGCAGTCCCCACAGGGGGCGTGCAGATACGCAGTATTTT | CASSPHRGRADTQYF
TRBJ2-1 | TRBV6-5 | . | TRBD2 | TGTGCCAGCAGTCATCTAGCGGGAGTCCCCAATGAGCAGTTCTTC | CASSHLAGVPNEQFF
TRBJ2-1 | TRBV28 | few | TRBD2 | TGTGCCACCGAGCGGGAGTTTACGCAGTTCTTC | CATEREFTQFF
TRBJ1-1 | TRBV2 | . | . | TGTGCCAGCAGCTCCCTCGCCAACACTGAAGCTTTCTTT | CASSSLANTEAFF
TRBJ1-2 | TRBV30 | medium-sized | TRBD1 | TGTGCCTGGAACCTACCGGGACAGCCTTACTATGGCTACACCTTC | CAWNLPGQPYYGYTF
TRBJ2-5 | TRBV2 | . | . | TGTGCCAGCAGTCCTCGCAGGGTGGGGACCCAGTACTTC | CASSPRRVGTQYF
TRBJ2-1 | TRBV23-1 | . | TRBD1 | TGCGCCAGCAGCCTGGACAGGGAAGGGGTGATAAGCTCCTACAATGAGCAGTTCTTC | CASSLDREGVISSYNEQFF
TRBJ2-7 | TRBV28 | . | TRBD2 | TGTGCCAGCAAACTAGCGGGATTCTACGAGCAGTACTTC | CASKLAGFYEQYF
TRBJ1-1 | TRBV6-6 | . | TRBD1 | TGTGCCAGCAGTAGGCCACCGGGACAGGGGGCATCTGAAGCTTTCTTT | CASSRPPGQGASEAFF
TRBJ1-1 | TRBV5-4 | . | . | TGTGCCAGCAGCTTGGGGACGTCGAGGAGGAACACTGAAGCTTTCTTT | CASSLGTSRRNTEAFF
TRBJ2-3 | TRBV5-4 | . | TRBD2 | TGTGCCAGCAGCTTGCGCGTGGGACTAGCGGGAGCAGGAGATACGCAGTATTTT | CASSLRVGLAGAGDTQYF
TRBJ1-3 | TRBV5-1 | . | . | TGCGCCAGCAGCTTGTTCGCGGGGGGCACCCCTGGAAACACCATATATTTT | CASSLFAGGTPGNTIYF
TRBJ1-1 | TRBV7-2 | . | . | TGTGCCAGCAGCTTAATGGGACGGGGCACTGAAGCTTTCTTT | CASSLMGRGTEAFF
TRBJ2-7 | TRBV7-9 | . | TRBD1 | TGTGCCAGCAGCCTAGCACAGGGGAATAACGAGCAGTACTTC | CASSLAQGNNEQYF
TRBJ1-2 | TRBV2 | . | TRBD1 | TGTGCCAGCAAAGGTGGAGGACAGGGGACCTATGGCTACACCTTC | CASKGGGQGTYGYTF
TRBJ2-7 | TRBV9 | . | TRBD2 | TGTGCCAGCAGCGTAGGCCCCCTTCTAGCGGGAGAGGCCGAGCAGTACTTC | CASSVGPLLAGEAEQYF
TRBJ1-2 | TRBV5-4 | . | . | TGCGCCAGCAGCCAAGATTCTATTAGGGCTGATGGCTACACCTTC | CASSQDSIRADGYTF
TRBJ2-7 | TRBV7-2 | . | . | TGTGCCAGCAGCCCCCAGACCCTGGGCGAGCAGTACTTC | CASSPQTLGEQYF
TRBJ2-5 | TRBV4-3 | . | TRBD2 | TGCGCCAGCAGCCAAGGGGTACCGGGACTAGCGGGCCAAGAGACCCAGTACTTC | CASSQGVPGLAGQETQYF
TRBJ2-7 | TRBV2 | . | TRBD1 | TGTGCCAGCAGTGTTCAGGGGGCTTCCTACGAGCAGTACTTC | CASSVQGASYEQYF
TRBJ1-5 | TRBV2 | once | . | TGTGCCAGCACCCAGGGCCCGGGCAATCAGCCCCAGCATTTT | CASTQGPGNQPQHF
TRBJ2-2 | TRBV7-3 | few | TRBD2 | TGTGCCAGCAGCTTATGTTGGCTAGCGGGGGCCTCGAACACCGGGGAGCTGTTTTTT | CASSLCWLAGASNTGELFF
TRBJ2-7 | TRBV4-3 | few | . | TGCGCCAGCAGCCAAAATGTTTGGGACGAGCAGTACTTC | CASSQNVWDEQYF
TRBJ2-3 | TRBV7-3 | once | TRBD2 | TGTGCCAGCAGCCCCTGGGGGGGGGACGCAGATACGCAGTATTTT | CASSPWGGDADTQYF
TRBJ2-1 | TRBV11-2 | . | . | TGTGCCAGCAGCTTAGAGGTCTACAATGAGCAGTTCTTC | CASSLEVYNEQFF
TRBJ2-2 | TRBV30 | . | . | TGTGCCTGGAGTGTAATAGTCGGGGAGCTGTTTTTT | CAWSVIVGELFF
TRBJ1-2 | TRBV4-3 | . | . | TGCGTCAGCAGCCTCGGCCCGGGGTATGGCTACACCTTC | CVSSLGPGYGYTF
TRBJ2-1 | TRBV9 | . | TRBD2 | TGTGCCAGCAGCGTAGGACAAGCGGGAGAGGAGCAGTTCTTC | CASSVGQAGEEQFF
TRBJ2-3 | TRBV5-1 | . | . | TGCGCCAGCAGCGCCCCAGGACAGCCCACAGATACGCAGTATTTT | CASSAPGQPTDTQYF
TRBJ1-5 | TRBV2 | many | TRBD1 | TGTGCCAGCAGGGGACAGAATAGCAATCAGCCCCAGCATTTT | CASRGQNSNQPQHF
TRBJ1-2 | TRBV6-5 | . | . | TGTGCCAGCAGTGAATATGGCTACACCTTC | CASSEYGYTF
TRBJ2-3 | TRBV5-4 | . | . | TGTGCCAGCAGCAACCCCGATACGCAGTATTTT | CASSNPDTQYF
TRBJ2-7 | TRBV5-4 | few | . | TGTGCCAGCAGCCCATCGGGAGACAACTCCTACGAGCAGTACTTC | CASSPSGDNSYEQYF
TRBJ2-5 | TRBV27 | . | . | TGTGCCAGCAGTTTAAGATCGTTACAGACCCAGTACTTC | CASSLRSLQTQYF